This T cell receptor (beta chain) is drawn from a study of identical twins. This clonotype has at least ten counts. What it recognizes is unknown. Study findings and constraints: Cord blood's abundant beta clonotypes had fewer insertions, unlike memory repertoires.

Template switching introduced a universal primer site, and the cDNA bore unique molecular identifiers. TCRdb analysed the 5' RACE reads with MiXCR anew, one entry per CDR3 protein. This sample has 570,000 or so distinct CDR3 sequences; just under 10% occur once, and the top ten carry roughly 3%. The V and J ends lost 3 bases and 9 bases respectively, with 13 bases between them. The CDR3 has 13 residues. Germline V CDR1 and CDR2: SGHDT, YYEEEE. This sample also appeared in a second study, on yellow fever vaccine responses in identical twins.

V is TRBV5-6 and J is TRBJ1-5, with D tentatively TRBD1 (5 bases). Sequencing input: PBMCs. The source is a woman between 18 and 30 years old in good health. The CDR3 nucleotides read TGTGCCAGCAGCTCAACCGGGGCGAGGCCCCAGCATTTT. Protein product: CASSSTGARPQHF.